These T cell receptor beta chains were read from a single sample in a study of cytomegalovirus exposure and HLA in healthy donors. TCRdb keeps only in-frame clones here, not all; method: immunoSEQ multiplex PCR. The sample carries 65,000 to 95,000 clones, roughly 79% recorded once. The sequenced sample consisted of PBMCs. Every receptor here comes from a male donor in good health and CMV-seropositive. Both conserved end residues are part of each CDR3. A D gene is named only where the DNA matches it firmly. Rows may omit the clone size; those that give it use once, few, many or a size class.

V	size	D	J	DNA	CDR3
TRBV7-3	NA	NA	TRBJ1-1	TGTGCCAGCAGCACTACACCGAACACTGAAGCTTTCTTT	CASSTTPNTEAFF
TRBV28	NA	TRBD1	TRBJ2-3	TGTGCCAGCAGTTCCCCCTCGGCAGGGGGCGATACAGATACGCAGTATTTT	CASSSPSAGGDTDTQYF
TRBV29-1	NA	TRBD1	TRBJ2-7	TGCAGCGCCAGGACAGGGCCCCACGAGCAGTACTTC	CSARTGPHEQYF
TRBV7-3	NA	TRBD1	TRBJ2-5	TGTGCCAGCAGCCCTACCGCAGGGGGCGGGGAGACCCAGTACTTC	CASSPTAGGGETQYF
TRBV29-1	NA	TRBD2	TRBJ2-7	TGCAGCACCAAAGCGGGGGACCCTCCCTACGAGCAGTACTTC	CSTKAGDPPYEQYF
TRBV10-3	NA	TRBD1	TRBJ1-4	TGTGCCATCACGGACAGGGTGGGTGAAAAACTGTTTTTT	CAITDRVGEKLFF
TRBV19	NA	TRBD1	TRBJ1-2	TGTGCCAGTAGTACCCCTGGACAGGGGAGAAATGGCTACACCTTC	CASSTPGQGRNGYTF
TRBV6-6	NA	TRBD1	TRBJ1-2	TGTGCCAGCAGTTCCCCTGGACAGGGGAAAGGGTATGGCTACACCTTC	CASSSPGQGKGYGYTF
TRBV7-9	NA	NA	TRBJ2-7	TGTGCCAGCAGCTTAGCCTACTACGAGCAGTACTTC	CASSLAYYEQYF
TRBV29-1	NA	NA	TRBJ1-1	TGCAGCGTTGTCCTCCGGGTGGATGCTTTCTTT	CSVVLRVDAFF
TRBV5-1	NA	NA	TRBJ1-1	TGCGCCAGCAGCTTGTATAAGAGTGATACTGAAGCTTTCTTT	CASSLYKSDTEAFF
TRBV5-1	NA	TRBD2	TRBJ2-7	TGCGCCAGCAGCCGACTAGCGGGGCACTCCTACGAGCAGTACTTC	CASSRLAGHSYEQYF
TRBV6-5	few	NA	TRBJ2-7	TGTGCCAGCAGTCCGAGCTCCTACGAGCAGTACTTC	CASSPSSYEQYF
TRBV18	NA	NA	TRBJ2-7	TGTGCCAGCTCACCCCTTGCCAGGGACGAGCAGTACTTC	CASSPLARDEQYF
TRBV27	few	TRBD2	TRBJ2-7	TGTGCCAGCAGTAGCGGGATTGCTACCTACGAGCAGTACTTC	CASSSGIATYEQYF
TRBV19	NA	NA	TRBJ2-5	TGTGCCAGTAGTCTGGGGACACCTCAAGAGACCCAGTACTTC	CASSLGTPQETQYF
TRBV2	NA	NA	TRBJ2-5	TGTGCCAGCAGTGAACTAACAGGGCAAGAGACCCAGTACTTC	CASSELTGQETQYF
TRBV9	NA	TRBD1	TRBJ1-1	TGTGCCAGCAGCGGGGACAGGTGGTTGAACACTGAAGCTTTCTTT	CASSGDRWLNTEAFF
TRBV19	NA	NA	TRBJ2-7	TGTGCCAGTATGATACGGCAGGGGAGCTACGAGCAGTACTTC	CASMIRQGSYEQYF
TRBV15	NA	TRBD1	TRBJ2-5	TGTGCCACCAGCAGAGATTCTTGGACAGGGGGCGAGACCCAGTACTTC	CATSRDSWTGGETQYF
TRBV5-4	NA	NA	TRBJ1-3	TGTGCCAGCCACCCCCCCGGAGGGAGCGGAAACACCATATATTTT	CASHPPGGSGNTIYF
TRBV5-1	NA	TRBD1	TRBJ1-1	TGCGCCAGCAGCTTTGGGACAGGGAGCACTGAAGCTTTCTTT	CASSFGTGSTEAFF
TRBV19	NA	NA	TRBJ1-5	TGTGCCAGTTCGAGGACTGGGAAAAATCAGCCCCAGCATTTT	CASSRTGKNQPQHF
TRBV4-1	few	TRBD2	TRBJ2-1	TGCGCCAGCGGGGGACTAGCGGGAAATGAGCAGTTCTTC	CASGGLAGNEQFF
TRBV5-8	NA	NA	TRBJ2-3	TGTGCCAGCAGCTTGTATAGGGAGGATACGCAGTATTTT	CASSLYREDTQYF
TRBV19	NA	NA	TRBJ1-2	TGTGCCAGCAGCCAGGAGGGGATAAACTATGGCTACACCTTC	CASSQEGINYGYTF
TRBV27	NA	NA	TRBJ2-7	TGTGCCAGCAGTCCCAGTGGAGGAGACAAGCAGTACTTC	CASSPSGGDKQYF
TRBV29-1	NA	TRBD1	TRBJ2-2	TGCAGCGTTCATATTGGGACAGCCGCGAACACCGGGGAGCTGTTTTTT	CSVHIGTAANTGELFF
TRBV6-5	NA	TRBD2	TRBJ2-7	TGTGCCAGCAGTCTAGCGGTGTCCTACGAGCAGTACTTC	CASSLAVSYEQYF
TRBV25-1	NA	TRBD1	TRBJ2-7	TGTGCCAGCAGTGAGTTGGGGACAGGGTCCTACGAGCAGTACTTC	CASSELGTGSYEQYF
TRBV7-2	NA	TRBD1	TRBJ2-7	TGTGCCAGCAGCCTCGACAGGGGGCCCTACGAGCAGTACTTC	CASSLDRGPYEQYF
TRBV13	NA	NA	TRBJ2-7	TGTGCCAGCAGCTTAGGACCCGTAGGCGGGGACTCCTACGAGCAGTACTTC	CASSLGPVGGDSYEQYF
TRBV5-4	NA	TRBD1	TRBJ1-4	TGTGCCAGCAGCTTACAGGGGGCCTCGGAAAAACTGTTTTTT	CASSLQGASEKLFF
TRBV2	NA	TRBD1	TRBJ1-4	TGTGCCAGCAGCAGAGGGGGCATGAGTGAAAAACTGTTTTTT	CASSRGGMSEKLFF
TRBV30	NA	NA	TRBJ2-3	TGTGCCTGGAGTGCGGGATCTTCCAAGTTAGATACGCAGTATTTT	CAWSAGSSKLDTQYF
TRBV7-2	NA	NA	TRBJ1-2	TGTGCCAGCAGTCGTACCTGGACAGTCAATTACCTTAACTATGGCCACACCTTC	CASSRTWTVNYLNYGHTF